These T cell receptor beta chains were read from a single sample in a study of OX40 agonist ivuxolimab in advanced cancers. Clones were sequenced by immunoSEQ multiplex PCR, and TCRdb holds only the in-frame ones, with some missing. Here the sample spans 40,000 to 65,000 clones, 84% being singletons. Sequenced here: CD4+ or CD8+ T cells sorted from blood, sampled in a trial of the OX40 agonist ivuxolimab. These receptors all come from an adult with an advanced solid tumor such as melanoma, head and neck, liver or kidney cancer. The CDR3 runs from the conserved cysteine through the conserved F or W. The D gene is left open where the match is weak. Size tells how often a clone was seen (once, few, many) or the class of an expanded clone, and some rows leave it out.

j_call: TRBJ1-1; clone_size: -; d_call: -; v_call: TRBV29-1; cdr3_nt: TGCAGCGTTGAAGACTCATCGCCTTCCACTGAAGCTTTCTTT; cdr3_aa: CSVEDSSPSTEAFF
j_call: TRBJ2-3; clone_size: -; d_call: TRBD1; v_call: TRBV9; cdr3_nt: TGTGCCAGCAGCGTAAGCCCAAGGGGGCTAGGCACAGATACGCAGTATTTT; cdr3_aa: CASSVSPRGLGTDTQYF
j_call: TRBJ2-3; clone_size: -; d_call: TRBD2; v_call: TRBV27; cdr3_nt: TGTGCCAGCAGTTTAGGGCTCAATAGCGGGAGGATATCAGATACGCAGTATTTT; cdr3_aa: CASSLGLNSGRISDTQYF
j_call: TRBJ1-2; clone_size: few; d_call: TRBD1; v_call: TRBV28; cdr3_nt: TGTGCCAGCAGTTTGGAACAGGGGTTCGGCTACACCTTC; cdr3_aa: CASSLEQGFGYTF
j_call: TRBJ2-4; clone_size: -; d_call: TRBD1; v_call: TRBV5-1; cdr3_nt: TGCGCCAGCAGCTTGTCCAGGGGGCAGGACATTCAGTACTTC; cdr3_aa: CASSLSRGQDIQYF
j_call: TRBJ2-2; clone_size: -; d_call: -; v_call: TRBV5-1; cdr3_nt: TGCGCCAGCAGCTTGTTCGGTGGCACCGGGGAGCTGTTTTTT; cdr3_aa: CASSLFGGTGELFF
j_call: TRBJ1-2; clone_size: few; d_call: -; v_call: TRBV30; cdr3_nt: TGTGCCTGGAGTGTAAACCGGGGGCCCGCCTATGGCTACACCTTC; cdr3_aa: CAWSVNRGPAYGYTF
j_call: TRBJ1-3; clone_size: -; d_call: -; v_call: TRBV5-1; cdr3_nt: TGCGCCAGCAGCTACAGTTCCGGAAACACCATATATTTT; cdr3_aa: CASSYSSGNTIYF
j_call: TRBJ1-1; clone_size: -; d_call: -; v_call: TRBV7-2; cdr3_nt: TGTGCCAGCAGCTTAGTTCCGGGCACTGAAGCTTTCTTT; cdr3_aa: CASSLVPGTEAFF
j_call: TRBJ2-2; clone_size: -; d_call: -; v_call: TRBV7-3; cdr3_nt: TGTGCCAGCAGCCCACAGGGATACACCGGGGAGCTGTTTTTT; cdr3_aa: CASSPQGYTGELFF
j_call: TRBJ2-1; clone_size: -; d_call: -; v_call: TRBV2; cdr3_nt: TGTGCCAGCAGCCTAACTAGCCTCAATGAGCAGTTCTTC; cdr3_aa: CASSLTSLNEQFF
j_call: TRBJ1-2; clone_size: -; d_call: -; v_call: TRBV19; cdr3_nt: TGTGCCAGTATCCCGAGGGGGGCCTATGGCTACACCTTC; cdr3_aa: CASIPRGAYGYTF
j_call: TRBJ2-3; clone_size: -; d_call: -; v_call: TRBV5-4; cdr3_nt: TGTGCCAGCAGCTTGCGCCTTGATAGCACAGATACGCAGTATTTT; cdr3_aa: CASSLRLDSTDTQYF
j_call: TRBJ2-1; clone_size: once; d_call: -; v_call: TRBV4-1; cdr3_nt: TGCGCCAGCAGCCAAGATAGGGCTAGTGCCGCGATCTCCTACAATGAGCAGTTCTTC; cdr3_aa: CASSQDRASAAISYNEQFF
j_call: TRBJ2-7; clone_size: -; d_call: -; v_call: TRBV19; cdr3_nt: TGTGCCAGTAGTAACCGGGACCACCCCGAATACGAGCAGTACTTC; cdr3_aa: CASSNRDHPEYEQYF
j_call: TRBJ2-1; clone_size: -; d_call: TRBD2; v_call: TRBV7-9; cdr3_nt: TGTGCCAGCAGCTCTAGGGGCGGGAGTTGGAATGAGCAGTTCTTC; cdr3_aa: CASSSRGGSWNEQFF
j_call: TRBJ1-1; clone_size: -; d_call: -; v_call: TRBV28; cdr3_nt: TGTGCCAGCTGGAGGGGGGCGGGCACTGAAGCTTTCTTT; cdr3_aa: CASWRGAGTEAFF
j_call: TRBJ1-1; clone_size: -; d_call: TRBD1; v_call: TRBV11-3; cdr3_nt: TGTGCCAGCAGCTACGGACAGGAGTATGAAGCTTTCTTT; cdr3_aa: CASSYGQEYEAFF
j_call: TRBJ2-1; clone_size: -; d_call: -; v_call: TRBV6-5; cdr3_nt: TGTGCCAGCAGTTACCGACCAAAACGGGAAAACAATGAGCAGTTCTTC; cdr3_aa: CASSYRPKRENNEQFF
j_call: TRBJ2-7; clone_size: -; d_call: -; v_call: TRBV5-8; cdr3_nt: TGTGCCAGCAGCTTGGCTACGAACAAGTACTTC; cdr3_aa: CASSLATNKYF
j_call: TRBJ1-2; clone_size: -; d_call: TRBD1; v_call: TRBV14; cdr3_nt: TGTGCCAGCAGCCAAGATACAGGGGAGTATGGCTACACCTTC; cdr3_aa: CASSQDTGEYGYTF
j_call: TRBJ2-7; clone_size: -; d_call: TRBD2; v_call: TRBV18; cdr3_nt: TGTGCCAGCTCACCTCCGGGACTAGCGGGAGAGGGCGAGCAGTACTTC; cdr3_aa: CASSPPGLAGEGEQYF
j_call: TRBJ1-5; clone_size: -; d_call: -; v_call: TRBV7-8; cdr3_nt: TGTGCCAGCAGCTTAGGAAGGGTAGGGCCCCAGCATTTT; cdr3_aa: CASSLGRVGPQHF
j_call: TRBJ2-2; clone_size: -; d_call: -; v_call: TRBV5-6; cdr3_nt: TGTGCCAGCAGCCCTCTCGGGATAGGGTCCACCGGGGAGCTGTTTTTT; cdr3_aa: CASSPLGIGSTGELFF
j_call: TRBJ1-1; clone_size: once; d_call: -; v_call: TRBV7-2; cdr3_nt: TGTGCCAGCAGCTTAGCGCGGACAGCGGGCACTGAAGCTTTCTTT; cdr3_aa: CASSLARTAGTEAFF
j_call: TRBJ1-3; clone_size: -; d_call: TRBD1; v_call: TRBV7-9; cdr3_nt: TGTGCCAGCAGCACGGGGACAGCTGCCGGAAACACCATATATTTT; cdr3_aa: CASSTGTAAGNTIYF
j_call: TRBJ2-1; clone_size: -; d_call: -; v_call: TRBV14; cdr3_nt: TGTGCCAGCAGCCAAAGATTCGGTGGACAGAGGAATGAGCAGTTCTTC; cdr3_aa: CASSQRFGGQRNEQFF
j_call: TRBJ2-4; clone_size: -; d_call: -; v_call: TRBV2; cdr3_nt: TGTGCCAGCAGTGAATCGGAGGGGTTAGCCAAAAACATTCAGTACTTC; cdr3_aa: CASSESEGLAKNIQYF
j_call: TRBJ2-5; clone_size: once; d_call: TRBD2; v_call: TRBV7-2; cdr3_nt: TGTGCCAGCAGCCCGGGACTAGCGGGCGAAGAGACCCAGTACTTC; cdr3_aa: CASSPGLAGEETQYF
j_call: TRBJ2-2; clone_size: -; d_call: -; v_call: TRBV1; cdr3_nt: TGCACCAGCAGCCAAGACCAGCGAGGGACCGGGGAGCTGTTTTTT; cdr3_aa: CTSSQDQRGTGELFF
j_call: TRBJ2-3; clone_size: -; d_call: TRBD2; v_call: TRBV5-4; cdr3_nt: TGTGCCAGCAGCCCTAGGACTAGCGGGAGGGCAGATACGCAGTATTTT; cdr3_aa: CASSPRTSGRADTQYF
j_call: TRBJ2-2; clone_size: -; d_call: TRBD2; v_call: TRBV6-6; cdr3_nt: TGTGCCAGCAGAATAGCGGGAGGGCCGCCCGGGGAGCTGTTTTTT; cdr3_aa: CASRIAGGPPGELFF
j_call: TRBJ2-3; clone_size: -; d_call: TRBD2; v_call: TRBV5-1; cdr3_nt: TGCGCCAGCAGCTTGGTTGCTAGCGGGAGGGATACGCAGTATTTT; cdr3_aa: CASSLVASGRDTQYF
j_call: TRBJ1-3; clone_size: -; d_call: TRBD1; v_call: TRBV30; cdr3_nt: TGTGCCAGTAACAGGGGGATCTCTGGAAACACCATATATTTT; cdr3_aa: CASNRGISGNTIYF
j_call: TRBJ2-7; clone_size: -; d_call: TRBD1; v_call: TRBV19; cdr3_nt: TGTGCCAGTAGTATATTACAGGGGAACGAGCAGTACTTC; cdr3_aa: CASSILQGNEQYF
j_call: TRBJ1-4; clone_size: -; d_call: -; v_call: TRBV27; cdr3_nt: TGTGCCAGCAGGCTCGTTGCAACTAATGAAAAACTGTTTTTT; cdr3_aa: CASRLVATNEKLFF
j_call: TRBJ2-3; clone_size: -; d_call: TRBD1; v_call: TRBV7-3; cdr3_nt: TGTGCCAGCAGCTTAACGGCGACAGGGGTTCAAGATACGCAGTATTTT; cdr3_aa: CASSLTATGVQDTQYF
j_call: TRBJ2-7; clone_size: few; d_call: -; v_call: TRBV20-1; cdr3_nt: TGCAGTGCTAGAGACGCTTACGAGCAGTACTTC; cdr3_aa: CSARDAYEQYF
j_call: TRBJ2-1; clone_size: -; d_call: -; v_call: TRBV6-1; cdr3_nt: TGTGCCAGCAATAGACAGGCGAATGAGCAGTTCTTC; cdr3_aa: CASNRQANEQFF
j_call: TRBJ2-7; clone_size: few; d_call: TRBD2; v_call: TRBV7-2; cdr3_nt: TGTGCCAGCAGCTTAACTAGCGGGAGTATTTACGAGCAGTACTTC; cdr3_aa: CASSLTSGSIYEQYF
j_call: TRBJ2-1; clone_size: -; d_call: -; v_call: TRBV6-5; cdr3_nt: TGTGCCAGCGCTTCCTCCTTTGGGGCTCACGATGAGCAGTTCTTC; cdr3_aa: CASASSFGAHDEQFF
j_call: TRBJ2-5; clone_size: -; d_call: -; v_call: TRBV11-3; cdr3_nt: TGTGCCAGCAGCCAGGACAGTCTAGAGACCCAGTACTTC; cdr3_aa: CASSQDSLETQYF
j_call: TRBJ1-3; clone_size: -; d_call: -; v_call: TRBV2; cdr3_nt: TGTGCCAGCCGGCGCAGCGAAGCTGCAAACACCATATATTTT; cdr3_aa: CASRRSEAANTIYF
j_call: TRBJ1-1; clone_size: -; d_call: -; v_call: TRBV18; cdr3_nt: TGTGCCAGCTCAGCCGGTGGACACACTGAAGCTTTCTTT; cdr3_aa: CASSAGGHTEAFF
j_call: TRBJ2-7; clone_size: -; d_call: TRBD1; v_call: TRBV6-6; cdr3_nt: TGTGCCAGCAGTCCTTGGACAGGGAACGACGAGCAGTACTTC; cdr3_aa: CASSPWTGNDEQYF
j_call: TRBJ1-6; clone_size: few; d_call: TRBD1; v_call: TRBV5-4; cdr3_nt: TGTGCCAGCAGCCCAAGGGGGCGGAATTCACCCCTCCACTTT; cdr3_aa: CASSPRGRNSPLHF
j_call: TRBJ2-5; clone_size: -; d_call: -; v_call: TRBV6-1; cdr3_nt: TGTGCCAGCAGTAGGAGCTTCTTAGCCGAGACCCAGTACTTC; cdr3_aa: CASSRSFLAETQYF
j_call: TRBJ2-1; clone_size: -; d_call: TRBD1; v_call: TRBV7-3; cdr3_nt: TGTGCCAGCAGCTTAACACGTAGCGTGGACAGGGTGGGCAATGAGCAGTTCTTC; cdr3_aa: CASSLTRSVDRVGNEQFF
j_call: TRBJ2-3; clone_size: -; d_call: -; v_call: TRBV6-6; cdr3_nt: TGTGCCAGCAAACCCCTGTCGAGCACAGATACGCAGTATTTT; cdr3_aa: CASKPLSSTDTQYF